The source of this T cell receptor beta chain is a study of shared clonotypes between healthy human individuals (dated by TCRdb to the early 2020s). A note on the overall study: A couple of women and a few men aged 18 to 49 years were included in the cohort. To estimate repertoire size and how much clonotypes are shared between individuals, the study performed deep sequencing of blood TCR repertoires from roughly five healthy adults. Leukapheresis yielded between about 0.8 and 8.9 billion PBMCs per donor. To increase sequencing depth and limit assay-specific biases, TCR repertoire library preparation and sequencing were carried out by different laboratories using diverse techniques.

Points the paper makes about the study in general: Sampling was restricted to blood, and TCR repertoires in tissues likely differ from the TCR repertoires found in blood. Pairwise subsampling indicated that sequencing depth was expected to affect the degree of clonotype sharing among donors. Because the study included a small number of donors, the genetic and exposure-history diversity represented was limited.

Healthy HIV-negative adults with no recently reported acute infections or vaccinations were included as donors. Every donor was a Caucasian adult residing in Nashville, Tennessee, USA. For unsorted samples, about 85 million PBMCs were counted and genomic DNA was extracted with the QIAamp DNA Blood Mini kit. Blood was collected by leukapheresis, and PBMCs were isolated by Ficoll-Histopaque density gradient centrifugation and then cryopreserved in liquid nitrogen vapor phase. The germline V gene supplies CDR1 KGHSH and CDR2 LQKENI. The CDR3 holds 14 amino acids from the cysteine to the phenylalanine. Only the CDR3 portion is preserved as DNA: 42 bases, with reading frame beginning at the first base. V loses 0 bases of germline sequence and J loses 5 bases, and the interval between the two ends is 10 bases. A word on this clone: Its antigen remains unidentified. Base qualities are missing; no much larger clone stands one base away. Other nucleotide sequences from this sample produce the same CDR3.

Using the deep immunoSEQ assay, TCR CDR3 regions were amplified from genomic DNA by multiplex PCR. Extracted genomic DNA from each cell subset was distributed evenly across all wells of several immunoSEQ 96-well plates, and each plate was treated as a replicate. Each replicate PCR for unsorted PBMC received about 300 ng genomic DNA, equal to about 30,000 T cell genomes. Ten immunoSEQ deep assay plates were used to sequence the unsorted PBMC genomic DNA. Purified libraries were measured with a Qubit 3.0 fluorometer, size-checked on a Bioanalyzer 2100, and measured again with the KAPA Library Quantification kit. A separate single-read 150-cycle Illumina NextSeq 550 flow cell was used to sequence each immunoSEQ 96-well plate. The study's own analysis went as follows. Because the immunoSEQ output held only junctional sequences and lacked quality scores, the filtering could not match the filtering applied to full-length reads. To assign V/J genes and CDR3, sequences were annotated using PyIR, a Python wrapper for IgBLAST v1.9, with IMGT germline references. Reads were removed for weak V/J assignments (E-value above 1e-6), missing CDR3, stop codons, out-of-frame junctions, or ambiguous translated residues. A V3J clonotype was defined by an identical inferred V gene, J gene, and CDR3 amino acid sequence. Percentage overlap between repertoires was calculated by dividing the number of shared unique clonotypes by the size of the smaller repertoire. Repertoire richness was assessed with RTK rarefaction, the Chao1 estimator, and Recon v2.1 estimates of unobserved clonotypes. As stored in TCRdb, this immuneACCESS dataset retains in-frame rearrangements with V and J assigned. A fraction of the clones does not appear; measured against another copy, unresolved V genes explain less than half of the discrepancy, and the remainder lacks a known reason. V and J calls plus clone size are reproduced from that table; the DNA served to infer D and trimming. The sample yields hundreds of thousands of clones; about 79% were counted once. 10% to 15% of the sample is taken by the ten largest.

This sequence originates from a woman in her 40s in good health. Some clones in this sample may be carry-over from other donors' samples. The chain couples TRBV18 to TRBJ2-5, with no confident D gene call. Specimen: PBMCs. The nucleotide sequence is TGTGCCAGCTCACCACCGTCCGGCCGGGAGACCCAGTACTTC. It encodes CASSPPSGRETQYF.